This TCR beta chain derives from a study of blood T cell repertoires in COVID-19. Study context: From the United States, Italy and Spain came samples of acute and convalescent COVID-19. Nucleic acid was either cDNA or gDNA, and it came from T cells, B-cell-depleted T cells, or PBMCs.

The method was immunoSEQ multiplex PCR; TCRdb's version includes in-frame clones alone and lacks a portion of them. Altogether some 170,000 clones are present, 85% being singletons, with the ten largest covering 0.85% to 1.2%. This CDR3 spans 14 amino acids. V was shortened by 6 bases and J by 5 bases, with 14 bases between the two germline ends. In germline, CDR1 is MNHEY, CDR2 SVGAGI. The sample was peripheral blood. This chain connects TRBV6-5 to TRBJ2-1; D possibly corresponds to TRBD2 (7 bases). The sequence was collected from a man aged 40-55 years with acute or convalescent COVID-19. This CDR3 is CASRRGGGDNEQFF. In DNA form, the CDR3 reads TGTGCCAGCAGGAGAGGGGGAGGGGACAATGAGCAGTTCTTC.